The clone carrying this TCR beta chain was counted a single time. What it binds is unknown. CD4+CD25+CD127- Tregs, CD4+CD25- non-Tregs, CD4 and CD8 cells were sorted. Data came from immunoSEQ multiplex PCR; TCRdb stores just in-frame clones and leaves some out. This table holds some 60,000 clones, about 86% found once. The data were taken from a study of Tregs in tolerant kidney transplant recipients. The trim removed 5 bases at V and 7 bases at J, leaving 13 bases unmatched. Per germline, CDR1 MNHEY and CDR2 SMNVEV (reference sequence). The length of the CDR3 is 18 residues. General study findings and limits: Tregs expanded with activated donor B cells seemed most donor-specific.

The chain recombines TRBV27 with TRBJ2-5, with 16 nucleotides matching TRBD2. The receptor was derived from a human donor in good health. Material for sequencing was CD4+ T cells from blood. CDR3 DNA sequence: TGTGCCAGCAGTATTTCGGGACTAGCGGGGGGGCCGGAGGGGACCCAGTACTTC. It codes for CASSISGLAGGPEGTQYF.